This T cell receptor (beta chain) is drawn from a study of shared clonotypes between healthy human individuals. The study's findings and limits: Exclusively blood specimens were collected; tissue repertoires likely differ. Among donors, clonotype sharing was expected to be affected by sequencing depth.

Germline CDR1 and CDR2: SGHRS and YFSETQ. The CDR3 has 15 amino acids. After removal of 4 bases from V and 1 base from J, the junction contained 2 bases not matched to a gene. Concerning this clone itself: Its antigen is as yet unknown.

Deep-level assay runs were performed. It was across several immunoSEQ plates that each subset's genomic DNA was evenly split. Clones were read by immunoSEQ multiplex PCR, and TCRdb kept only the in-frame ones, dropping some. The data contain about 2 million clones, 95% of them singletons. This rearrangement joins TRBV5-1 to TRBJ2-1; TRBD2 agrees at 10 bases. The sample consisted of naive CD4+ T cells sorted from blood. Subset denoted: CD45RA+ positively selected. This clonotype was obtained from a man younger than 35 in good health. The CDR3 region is CASSNSGGSYNEQFF. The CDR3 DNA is TGCGCCAGCAGCAATAGCGGGGGGTCCTACAATGAGCAGTTCTTC.